A selection of T cell receptor beta chains follows, all from one sample in a study of beta chain features in type 1 diabetes. The method was immunoSEQ multiplex PCR; TCRdb's version includes in-frame clones alone and lacks a portion of them. Of 300,000 to 450,000 clones listed, 10% to 15% are singletons. The sequencing sample was made of naive CD4+ T cells from blood. These TCRs come from a man aged 18 to 29 in good health. Both conserved end residues are part of each CDR3. D genes are given only for firm matches. For some rows the clone size is stated as once, few or many, or as a class when expanded; others skip it.

d_gene: TRBD1
v_gene: TRBV4-2
j_gene: TRBJ1-2
len: 19
abundance: -
CDR3aa: CASSQDIIRDRGRMRGYTF
CDR3nt: TGTGCCAGCAGCCAAGATATAATCCGGGACAGGGGGCGCATGAGGGGCTACACCTTC

d_gene: TRBD1
v_gene: TRBV2
j_gene: TRBJ1-5
len: 13
abundance: few
CDR3aa: CASRWDRGQPQHF
CDR3nt: TGTGCCAGCAGGTGGGACAGGGGGCAGCCCCAGCATTTT

d_gene: -
v_gene: TRBV18
j_gene: TRBJ1-4
len: 15
abundance: -
CDR3aa: CASSPLGAANEKLFF
CDR3nt: TGTGCCAGCTCACCACTGGGGGCGGCTAATGAAAAACTGTTTTTT

d_gene: -
v_gene: TRBV6-5
j_gene: TRBJ2-1
len: 12
abundance: -
CDR3aa: CASRAEYNEQFF
CDR3nt: TGTGCCAGCAGAGCGGAATACAATGAGCAGTTCTTC

d_gene: -
v_gene: TRBV28
j_gene: TRBJ1-1
len: 12
abundance: -
CDR3aa: CASRLAHTEAFF
CDR3nt: TGTGCCAGCAGACTAGCACACACTGAAGCTTTCTTT

d_gene: -
v_gene: TRBV6-5
j_gene: TRBJ2-5
len: 11
abundance: -
CDR3aa: CASSPGGPQYF
CDR3nt: TGTGCCAGCAGTCCGGGGGGCCCCCAGTACTTC

d_gene: TRBD1
v_gene: TRBV9
j_gene: TRBJ2-3
len: 16
abundance: few
CDR3aa: CASSMTRGQSGDTQYF
CDR3nt: TGTGCCAGCAGTATGACCAGGGGACAGTCGGGAGATACGCAGTATTTT

d_gene: -
v_gene: TRBV5-4
j_gene: TRBJ1-5
len: 13
abundance: few
CDR3aa: CASSLGGSQPQHF
CDR3nt: TGTGCCAGCAGCTTGGGGGGCAGTCAGCCCCAGCATTTT

d_gene: TRBD1
v_gene: TRBV28
j_gene: TRBJ1-1
len: 13
abundance: -
CDR3aa: CASSYRPTGPAFF
CDR3nt: TGTGCCAGCAGTTACCGACCGACAGGGCCAGCTTTCTTT

d_gene: -
v_gene: TRBV4-3
j_gene: TRBJ2-2
len: 16
abundance: -
CDR3aa: CASSRGLPPNTGELFF
CDR3nt: TGCGCCAGCAGCCGAGGGCTCCCACCGAACACCGGGGAGCTGTTTTTT

d_gene: -
v_gene: TRBV6-1
j_gene: TRBJ2-1
len: 13
abundance: few
CDR3aa: CASMRSSYNEQFF
CDR3nt: TGTGCCAGCATGCGGTCTTCTTACAATGAGCAGTTCTTC

d_gene: TRBD2
v_gene: TRBV7-2
j_gene: TRBJ2-2
len: 16
abundance: few
CDR3aa: CASSLWSAGGTGELFF
CDR3nt: TGTGCCAGCAGCTTATGGTCGGCGGGAGGGACCGGGGAGCTGTTTTTT

d_gene: -
v_gene: TRBV7-3
j_gene: TRBJ2-1
len: 16
abundance: few
CDR3aa: CASSPRGGEQYNEQFF
CDR3nt: TGTGCCAGCAGCCCGAGGGGGGGGGAGCAGTACAATGAGCAGTTCTTC

d_gene: -
v_gene: TRBV18
j_gene: TRBJ2-3
len: 13
abundance: few
CDR3aa: CASSLSYTDTQYF
CDR3nt: TGTGCCAGCTCACTTTCCTACACAGATACGCAGTATTTT

d_gene: TRBD1
v_gene: TRBV5-6
j_gene: TRBJ2-2
len: 16
abundance: -
CDR3aa: CASSLVGQGAAGELFF
CDR3nt: TGTGCCAGCAGCTTGGTGGGGCAGGGGGCGGCCGGGGAGCTGTTTTTT

d_gene: TRBD1
v_gene: TRBV30
j_gene: TRBJ2-7
len: 12
abundance: -
CDR3aa: CAWTRQGGEQYF
CDR3nt: TGTGCCTGGACTAGACAGGGGGGCGAGCAGTACTTC

d_gene: -
v_gene: TRBV7-2
j_gene: TRBJ2-3
len: 14
abundance: few
CDR3aa: CASSPARHTDTQYF
CDR3nt: TGTGCCAGCAGCCCCGCGCGCCACACAGATACGCAGTATTTT

d_gene: TRBD1
v_gene: TRBV25-1
j_gene: TRBJ1-1
len: 13
abundance: few
CDR3aa: CASSNTGGTEAFF
CDR3nt: TGTGCCAGCAGTAACACAGGGGGTACTGAAGCTTTCTTT

d_gene: -
v_gene: TRBV7-8
j_gene: TRBJ2-7
len: 14
abundance: few
CDR3aa: CASSKRDSRGEQYF
CDR3nt: TGTGCCAGCAGCAAAAGGGACTCCCGGGGAGAGCAGTACTTC

d_gene: TRBD1
v_gene: TRBV10-3
j_gene: TRBJ1-2
len: 14
abundance: few
CDR3aa: CAISGTGTLGGYTF
CDR3nt: TGTGCCATCAGTGGGACAGGGACGCTCGGTGGCTACACCTTC

d_gene: TRBD1
v_gene: TRBV29-1
j_gene: TRBJ1-4
len: 14
abundance: -
CDR3aa: CSVGDRGAGEKLFF
CDR3nt: TGCAGCGTGGGGGACAGGGGGGCAGGTGAAAAACTGTTTTTT

d_gene: -
v_gene: TRBV14
j_gene: TRBJ1-1
len: 13
abundance: few
CDR3aa: CASSGTGGTEAFF
CDR3nt: TGTGCCAGCAGCGGGACCGGGGGCACTGAAGCTTTCTTT

d_gene: -
v_gene: TRBV4-3
j_gene: TRBJ1-1
len: 14
abundance: -
CDR3aa: CASSQETHNTEAFF
CDR3nt: TGCGCCAGCAGCCAAGAAACTCATAACACTGAAGCTTTCTTT

d_gene: -
v_gene: TRBV19
j_gene: TRBJ2-7
len: 14
abundance: -
CDR3aa: CATGPDAGSYEQYF
CDR3nt: TGTGCCACAGGGCCCGACGCCGGATCCTACGAGCAGTACTTC

d_gene: TRBD2
v_gene: TRBV7-2
j_gene: TRBJ2-7
len: 15
abundance: -
CDR3aa: CASSLAGGRSYEQYF
CDR3nt: TGTGCCAGCAGCTTAGCAGGCGGGAGAAGCTACGAGCAGTACTTC

d_gene: -
v_gene: TRBV9
j_gene: TRBJ1-5
len: 15
abundance: -
CDR3aa: CASSVLGLINQPQHF
CDR3nt: TGTGCCAGCAGCGTTCTAGGACTGATCAATCAGCCCCAGCATTTT

d_gene: -
v_gene: TRBV11-3
j_gene: TRBJ1-1
len: 15
abundance: -
CDR3aa: CASSSEGTSNTEAFF
CDR3nt: TGTGCCAGCAGTTCTGAAGGGACTTCGAACACTGAAGCTTTCTTT

d_gene: -
v_gene: TRBV4-2
j_gene: TRBJ1-2
len: 17
abundance: -
CDR3aa: CASSPRDSPNANYGYTF
CDR3nt: TGTGCCAGCAGCCCCCGGGACTCCCCGAATGCTAACTATGGCTACACCTTC

d_gene: -
v_gene: TRBV7-2
j_gene: TRBJ2-7
len: 12
abundance: -
CDR3aa: CASSPSMAEQYF
CDR3nt: TGTGCCAGCAGCCCCTCGATGGCCGAGCAGTACTTC

d_gene: TRBD1
v_gene: TRBV7-9
j_gene: TRBJ1-2
len: 15
abundance: -
CDR3aa: CASSLARDSYYGYTF
CDR3nt: TGTGCCAGCAGCTTAGCAAGGGACAGCTACTATGGCTACACCTTC

d_gene: -
v_gene: TRBV7-9
j_gene: TRBJ2-2
len: 14
abundance: few
CDR3aa: CASTKGEPTGELFF
CDR3nt: TGTGCCAGCACCAAAGGGGAACCCACCGGGGAGCTGTTTTTT

d_gene: TRBD1
v_gene: TRBV10-3
j_gene: TRBJ2-7
len: 14
abundance: -
CDR3aa: CAISRQGGYYEQYF
CDR3nt: TGTGCCATCAGTAGACAGGGGGGATACTACGAGCAGTACTTC

d_gene: -
v_gene: TRBV29-1
j_gene: TRBJ1-5
len: 13
abundance: -
CDR3aa: CSVANNRNQPQHF
CDR3nt: TGCAGCGTTGCGAACAACAGGAATCAGCCCCAGCATTTT

d_gene: -
v_gene: TRBV30
j_gene: TRBJ2-3
len: 13
abundance: -
CDR3aa: CAWSLSGADTQYF
CDR3nt: TGTGCCTGGAGTTTGTCTGGGGCCGATACGCAGTATTTT

d_gene: TRBD2
v_gene: TRBV4-2
j_gene: TRBJ2-1
len: 17
abundance: few
CDR3aa: CASSQVIRQREVYEQFF
CDR3nt: TGTGCCAGCAGCCAAGTAATTCGCCAGCGGGAGGTATATGAGCAGTTCTTC

d_gene: -
v_gene: TRBV28
j_gene: TRBJ1-2
len: 14
abundance: few
CDR3aa: CASRIIDRNYGYTF
CDR3nt: TGTGCCAGCAGGATTATCGACAGGAACTATGGCTACACCTTC

d_gene: TRBD1
v_gene: TRBV18
j_gene: TRBJ2-7
len: 14
abundance: -
CDR3aa: CASSPPGQPYEQYF
CDR3nt: TGTGCCAGCTCACCACCGGGACAGCCCTACGAGCAGTACTTC

d_gene: TRBD1
v_gene: TRBV19
j_gene: TRBJ2-2
len: 15
abundance: -
CDR3aa: CASSTWTGGTGELFF
CDR3nt: TGTGCCAGTAGTACCTGGACAGGGGGCACCGGGGAGCTGTTTTTT

d_gene: TRBD1
v_gene: TRBV28
j_gene: TRBJ2-2
len: 13
abundance: -
CDR3aa: CASHTGATGELFF
CDR3nt: TGTGCCAGTCATACAGGGGCCACCGGGGAGCTGTTTTTT

d_gene: -
v_gene: TRBV28
j_gene: TRBJ2-7
len: 14
abundance: few
CDR3aa: CASSPPGTLYEQYF
CDR3nt: TGTGCCAGCAGTCCACCCGGGACACTCTACGAGCAGTACTTC

d_gene: -
v_gene: TRBV23-1
j_gene: TRBJ2-1
len: 17
abundance: -
CDR3aa: CASSQPSIDTAYNEQFF
CDR3nt: TGCGCCAGCAGTCAACCCTCGATAGACACTGCTTACAATGAGCAGTTCTTC

d_gene: TRBD1
v_gene: TRBV7-2
j_gene: TRBJ1-2
len: 15
abundance: few
CDR3aa: CASREDRMSLYGYTF
CDR3nt: TGTGCCAGCAGGGAGGACAGGATGTCACTCTATGGCTACACCTTC

d_gene: -
v_gene: TRBV19
j_gene: TRBJ2-1
len: 14
abundance: -
CDR3aa: CASSTTVDSGEQFF
CDR3nt: TGTGCCAGTAGTACCACCGTGGACTCGGGTGAGCAGTTCTTC

d_gene: TRBD2
v_gene: TRBV7-2
j_gene: TRBJ2-2
len: 19
abundance: -
CDR3aa: CASSLRGHGTSGNTGELFF
CDR3nt: TGTGCCAGCAGCTTACGGGGCCACGGGACTAGCGGTAACACCGGGGAGCTGTTTTTT

d_gene: -
v_gene: TRBV4-3
j_gene: TRBJ2-3
len: 15
abundance: -
CDR3aa: CASSQEWASTDTQYF
CDR3nt: TGCGCCAGCAGCCAAGAATGGGCTAGCACAGATACGCAGTATTTT

d_gene: -
v_gene: TRBV7-9
j_gene: TRBJ2-5
len: 16
abundance: -
CDR3aa: CASSLGSLTYQETQYF
CDR3nt: TGTGCCAGCAGCTTAGGAAGTCTAACGTACCAAGAGACCCAGTACTTC

d_gene: TRBD1
v_gene: TRBV5-1
j_gene: TRBJ2-2
len: 16
abundance: few
CDR3aa: CASSPGQGVNTGELFF
CDR3nt: TGCGCCAGCAGCCCGGGACAGGGGGTTAACACCGGGGAGCTGTTTTTT

d_gene: -
v_gene: TRBV28
j_gene: TRBJ1-6
len: 12
abundance: -
CDR3aa: CASSFIDSPLHF
CDR3nt: TGTGCCAGCAGTTTTATTGATTCACCCCTCCACTTT

d_gene: TRBD1
v_gene: TRBV18
j_gene: TRBJ2-3
len: 15
abundance: -
CDR3aa: CASSPAQGATDTQYF
CDR3nt: TGTGCCAGCTCACCCGCACAGGGGGCCACAGATACGCAGTATTTT

d_gene: TRBD1
v_gene: TRBV11-1
j_gene: TRBJ1-1
len: 14
abundance: few
CDR3aa: CASSLGQGVTEAFF
CDR3nt: TGTGCCAGCAGCTTAGGACAGGGGGTGACTGAAGCTTTCTTT

d_gene: TRBD2
v_gene: TRBV5-1
j_gene: TRBJ2-1
len: 15
abundance: few
CDR3aa: CASSLLAENYNEQFF
CDR3nt: TGCGCCAGCAGCTTACTAGCGGAGAACTACAATGAGCAGTTCTTC

d_gene: TRBD2
v_gene: TRBV7-2
j_gene: TRBJ2-1
len: 14
abundance: few
CDR3aa: CASSSTRLANEQFF
CDR3nt: TGTGCCAGCAGCTCCACGCGACTAGCCAATGAGCAGTTCTTC

d_gene: -
v_gene: TRBV19
j_gene: TRBJ2-5
len: 14
abundance: -
CDR3aa: CASSIDRSQETQYF
CDR3nt: TGTGCCAGTAGTATAGATAGATCCCAAGAGACCCAGTACTTC

d_gene: -
v_gene: TRBV5-1
j_gene: TRBJ2-3
len: 16
abundance: -
CDR3aa: CASSLRAREVTDTQYF
CDR3nt: TGCGCCAGCAGCTTGCGAGCCAGGGAGGTAACAGATACGCAGTATTTT

d_gene: TRBD1
v_gene: TRBV19
j_gene: TRBJ2-1
len: 16
abundance: few
CDR3aa: CASSTNRGPSYNEQFF
CDR3nt: TGTGCCAGTAGTACCAACAGGGGGCCCTCCTACAATGAGCAGTTCTTC

d_gene: -
v_gene: TRBV7-2
j_gene: TRBJ2-7
len: 15
abundance: few
CDR3aa: CASSWAGQKPYEQYF
CDR3nt: TGTGCCAGCAGCTGGGCGGGACAGAAGCCCTACGAGCAGTACTTC

d_gene: TRBD2
v_gene: TRBV29-1
j_gene: TRBJ2-4
len: 17
abundance: few
CDR3aa: CSVLVGSSGRIKNIQYF
CDR3nt: TGCAGCGTTTTGGTCGGGTCTAGCGGGAGGATTAAAAACATTCAGTACTTC

d_gene: -
v_gene: TRBV20-1
j_gene: TRBJ2-7
len: 10
abundance: few
CDR3aa: CSASKSEQYF
CDR3nt: TGCAGTGCTAGTAAGTCCGAGCAGTACTTC

d_gene: -
v_gene: TRBV6-5
j_gene: TRBJ2-7
len: 16
abundance: few
CDR3aa: CASSYSMPGEGYEQYF
CDR3nt: TGTGCCAGCAGTTACTCGATGCCAGGTGAAGGCTACGAGCAGTACTTC